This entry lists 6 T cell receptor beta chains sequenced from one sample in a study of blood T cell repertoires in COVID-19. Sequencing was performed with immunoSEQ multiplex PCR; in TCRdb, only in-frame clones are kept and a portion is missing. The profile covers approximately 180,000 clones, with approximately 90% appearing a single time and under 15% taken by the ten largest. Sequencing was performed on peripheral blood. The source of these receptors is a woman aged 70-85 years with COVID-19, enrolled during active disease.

The CDR3 reads CASSQGIGETQYF. The CDR3 DNA sequence: TGTGCCAGCAGCCAGGGCATCGGAGAGACCCAGTACTTC. This sequence joins TRBV4-2 and TRBJ2-5; no clear D gene. Germline values: CDR1 LGHNA, CDR2 YNFKEQ. V dropped 3 bases and J dropped 4 bases, with 9 bases sitting between them. The CDR3 consists of 13 residues.

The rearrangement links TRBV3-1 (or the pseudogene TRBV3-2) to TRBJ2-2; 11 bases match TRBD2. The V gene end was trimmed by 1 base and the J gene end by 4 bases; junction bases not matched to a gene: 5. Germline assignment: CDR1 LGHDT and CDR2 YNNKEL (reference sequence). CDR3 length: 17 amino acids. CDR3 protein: CASSQVGLAASTGELFF. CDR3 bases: TGTGCCAGCAGCCAAGTGGGACTAGCGGCATCCACCGGGGAGCTGTTTTTT.

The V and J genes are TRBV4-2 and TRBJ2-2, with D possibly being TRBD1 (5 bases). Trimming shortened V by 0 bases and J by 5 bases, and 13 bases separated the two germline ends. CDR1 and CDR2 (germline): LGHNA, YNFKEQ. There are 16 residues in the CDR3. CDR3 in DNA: TGTGCCAGCAGCCAAGAACAAGGTAGGACAACCGGGGAGCTGTTTTTT. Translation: CASSQEQGRTTGELFF.

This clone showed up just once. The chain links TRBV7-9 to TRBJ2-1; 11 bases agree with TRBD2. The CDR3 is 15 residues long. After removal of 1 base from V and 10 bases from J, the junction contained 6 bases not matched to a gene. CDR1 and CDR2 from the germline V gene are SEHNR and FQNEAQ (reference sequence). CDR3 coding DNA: TGTGCCAGCAGCTTAGGACTAGCGGGATTATTCGAGCAGTTCTTC. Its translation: CASSLGLAGLFEQFF.

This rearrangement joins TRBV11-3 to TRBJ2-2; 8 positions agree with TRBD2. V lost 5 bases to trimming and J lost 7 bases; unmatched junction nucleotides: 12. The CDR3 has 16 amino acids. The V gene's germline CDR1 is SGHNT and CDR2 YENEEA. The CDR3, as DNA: TGTGCCAGCAGCCCGCGGGGTAGCGGGATAAACGGGGAGCTGTTTTTT. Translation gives CASSPRGSGINGELFF.

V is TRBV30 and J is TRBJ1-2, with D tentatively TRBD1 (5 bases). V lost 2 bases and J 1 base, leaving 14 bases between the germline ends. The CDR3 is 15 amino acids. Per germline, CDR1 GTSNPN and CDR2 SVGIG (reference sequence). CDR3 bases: TGTGCCTGGAGTCAGAAGGGGTCCTATAACTATGGCTACACCTTC. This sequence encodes CAWSQKGSYNYGYTF.